A single sample is the source of the 22 T cell receptor beta chains below, sequenced in a study of cytomegalovirus exposure and HLA in healthy donors. Only in-frame clones appear in the TCRdb table, and some are missing; sequencing was by immunoSEQ multiplex PCR. The sample has 100,000 to 150,000 clones, roughly 84% seen once. Sequencing input: PBMCs. These receptors came from a woman aged 30 to 39 in good health and CMV-seronegative.

The J gene is TRBJ1-1, the V gene TRBV11-3; D is unclear. The CDR3 runs to 16 residues. In germline, CDR1 is SGHNT, CDR2 YENEEA. Trimming left V 0 bases short and J 1 base short, with 12 bases between. CDR3 loop: CASSLDKWEGNTEAFF. As DNA, the CDR3 is TGTGCCAGCAGCTTAGATAAGTGGGAGGGGAACACTGAAGCTTTCTTT.

There are a few counts of this clone. The chain recombines TRBV7-8 with TRBJ1-3; D unclear. Trimming took 5 bases from V and 0 from J, leaving 11 bases between them. The CDR3 spans 15 residues. Germline V CDR1 and CDR2: SGHVS, FQNEAQ. The CDR3 is CASSPERLSGNTIYF. The CDR3 region has the DNA TGTGCCAGCAGCCCCGAGCGTCTCTCTGGAAACACCATATATTTT.

J is TRBJ2-7 and V is TRBV4-3; D is unresolved. This CDR3 has 17 residues. V lost 0 bases, J lost 1 base, and 16 bases lay in between. The germline gives CDR1 LGHNA, CDR2 YSLEER. CDR3 nucleotide sequence: TGCGCCAGCAGCCAAGACTTAACGGCAGGCCTTTCCTACGAGCAGTACTTC. Translating gives CASSQDLTAGLSYEQYF.

The chain joins TRBV9 to TRBJ2-2; 9 nucleotides align to TRBD1. The CDR3 is 16 amino acids. The germline CDR1 and CDR2 sequences are SGDLS and YYNGEE. V lost 4 bases and J lost 2; bases outside the gene matches: 6. The CDR3 region is CASSPGTGFNTGELFF. In DNA form, the CDR3 reads TGTGCCAGCAGCCCCGGGACAGGGTTTAACACCGGGGAGCTGTTTTTT.

The CDR3 loop is CASSPPSRGAYNEQFF. In DNA form, the CDR3 reads TGTGCCAGCTCACCACCGAGCAGGGGTGCCTACAATGAGCAGTTCTTC. The chain joins TRBV18 to TRBJ2-1; tentatively, D is TRBD1 (6 bases). Germline values: CDR1 KGHSH, CDR2 LQKENI. Trimming stripped 0 bases from V and 2 bases from J, with 11 bases between. The CDR3 has 16 amino acids.

The rearrangement joins TRBV11-3 to TRBJ2-7, with D tentatively TRBD2 (5 bases). CDR1 SGHNT and CDR2 YENEEA come from the germline V gene. V was trimmed by 4 bases and J by 1 base, leaving 11 bases between them. The CDR3 length is 14 residues. CDR3 sequence reads: CASSSKDLSYEQYF. The DNA for the CDR3 is TGTGCCAGCAGCTCCAAGGACTTATCCTACGAGCAGTACTTC.

The rearrangement joins TRBV6-1 to TRBJ2-5; 9 bases fit TRBD2. This CDR3 has 17 residues. J gave up 1 base and V 2 bases, and 8 bases lay outside the gene matches. Germline lookup yields CDR1 MNHNS and CDR2 SASEGT. The DNA for the CDR3 is TGTGCCAGCAGTGAATTTCCGCGGGGGGGATCCCAAGAGACCCAGTACTTC. This sequence encodes CASSEFPRGGSQETQYF.

This chain joins TRBV7-9 and TRBJ2-1, with D hard to call. The CDR3 runs to 15 residues. From germline, CDR1 is SEHNR and CDR2 FQNEAQ (reference sequence). The V end lost 2 bases, the J end lost 0 bases, and 8 bases lay between the germline ends. The CDR3 reads CASSLHLSSYNEQFF. The CDR3 coding sequence is TGTGCCAGCAGCTTACATCTTAGCTCCTACAATGAGCAGTTCTTC.

V gene TRBV7-8 combines with J gene TRBJ2-5, with 13 bases fitting TRBD2. This CDR3 region has 17 residues. The germline V gene has CDR1 SGHVS and CDR2 FQNEAQ. Losses at the gene ends were 2 bases for V and 5 bases for J; bases not matched to a gene: 8. The CDR3 DNA reads as TGTGCCAGCAGCTTAACTAGCGGGGGGGAAGGTAAGGAGACCCAGTACTTC. As protein: CASSLTSGGEGKETQYF.

The V gene is TRBV7-2, the J gene TRBJ2-7, with 9 bases identical to TRBD2. With V trimmed by 2 bases and J by 3 bases, 5 bases remained unmatched. This CDR3 has 15 residues. Germline-derived CDR1 and CDR2 are SGHTA and FQGNSA. CDR3 sequence (DNA): TGTGCCAGCAGCTTAAGCGGGGGGTCCTACTACGAGCAGTACTTC. This gives the protein CASSLSGGSYYEQYF.

The chain links TRBV25-1 to TRBJ1-1; 7 bases agree with TRBD1. With 4 bases clipped from V and 4 bases from J, the junction kept 6 bases outside the gene matches. In germline, CDR1 is MGHDK, CDR2 SYGVNS. This CDR3 spans 14 amino acids. CDR3 nucleotides: TGTGCCAGCAGTGTGACAGGGCCCAGCACTGAAGCTTTCTTT. Protein sequence: CASSVTGPSTEAFF. Using reference TRBV25-1 and TRBJ1-1 for the parts outside the CDR3, the full variable domain is EADIYQTPRYLVIGTGKKITLECSQTMGHDKMYWYQQDPGMELHLIHYSYGVNSTEKGDLSSESTVSRIRTEHFPLTLESARPSHTSQYLCASSVTGPSTEAFFGQGTRLTVV.

The chain has TRBV29-1 and TRBJ1-2; D not resolved. Germline lookup yields CDR1 SQVTM and CDR2 ANQGSEA. Between the trimmed V and J ends, which lost 4 bases and 6 bases, there was a span of 9 bases. There are 11 residues in the CDR3. The CDR3 coding sequence is TGCAGCGTTGGGGGAGCAGATGGCTACACCTTC. Residues: CSVGGADGYTF. The whole variable domain, filled in from reference TRBV29-1 and TRBJ1-2, reads SAVISQKPSRDICQRGTSLTIQCQVDSQVTMMFWYRQQPGQSLTLIATANQGSEATYESGFVIDKFPISRPNLTFSTLTVSNMSPEDSSIYLCSVGGADGYTFGSGTRLTVV.

Notes on this clone: The sample carries other DNA sequences with the same CDR3. DNA of the CDR3: TGTGCCACCGGTAGCGACGAGCAGTACTTC. Translation: CATGSDEQYF. V gene TRBV10-3 combines with J gene TRBJ2-7; a weak D match, TRBD2 (5 bases). The germline gives CDR1 ENHRY, CDR2 SYGVKD. The CDR3 extends over 10 amino acids. V lost 10 bases and J lost 5, with 9 bases in between.

The CDR3 nucleotides are TGTGCCAGCAGGCCCCCGGGGGGCCTAGAGACCCAGTACTTC. It yields the protein CASRPPGGLETQYF. The chain recombines TRBV7-9 with TRBJ2-5; D might be TRBD2 (7 bases). V was clipped by 6 bases and J by 4 bases, with 15 bases between them. CDR1 SEHNR and CDR2 FQNEAQ come from the germline V gene (reference sequence). The CDR3 consists of 14 residues.

The J gene is TRBJ2-5, the V gene TRBV6-5, with a tentative D call TRBD1 (6 bases). The DNA end is more similar to TRBJ2-7, so the J call may be wrong. Germline V gives CDR1 MNHEY, CDR2 SVGAGI. CDR3 length: 15 residues. CDR3: CASSYIPTGIYEQYF. CDR3 sequence (DNA): TGTGCCAGCAGTTACATACCCACAGGGATCTACGAGCAGTACTTC.

The rearrangement uses TRBV30 and TRBJ2-5; D is possibly TRBD1 (6 bases). The CDR3 is 12 residues long. Trimming left V 5 bases short and J 1 base short, with 8 bases between. The germline gives CDR1 GTSNPN, CDR2 SVGIG (reference sequence). This CDR3 reads CAWDRSQETQYF. For the CDR3, the DNA is TGTGCCTGGGACAGGAGCCAAGAGACCCAGTACTTC.

The chain has TRBV5-6 and TRBJ2-7; D is perhaps TRBD2 (6 bases). The CDR3 is 14 residues long. Germline V CDR1 and CDR2: SGHDT, YYEEEE. Trimming stripped 4 bases from V and 1 base from J, with 12 bases between. CDR3 residues: CASSPGAGSYEQYF. The CDR3 nucleotides are TGTGCCAGCAGCCCCGGGGCGGGATCCTACGAGCAGTACTTC.

V gene TRBV30 combines with J gene TRBJ1-5, with D perhaps TRBD1 (5 bases). Germline lookup yields CDR1 GTSNPN and CDR2 SVGIG (reference sequence). V was pared by 0 bases and J by 6 bases, with 9 bases between. This CDR3 is built from 13 residues. The CDR3 region has the DNA TGTGCCTGGAGTGTGGGGGGGAGTCAGCCCCAGCATTTT. Translated: CAWSVGGSQPQHF. Complete variable domain (other parts from reference TRBV30 and TRBJ1-5): SQTIHQWPATLVQPVGSPLSLECTVEGTSNPNLYWYRQAAGRGLQLLFYSVGIGQISSEVPQNLSASRPQDRQFILSSKKLLLSDSGFYLCAWSVGGSQPQHFGDGTRLSIL.

The chain employs TRBV4-1 and TRBJ1-5; D uncertain. V was cut by 2 bases and J by 0 bases, with 5 bases left in between. This CDR3 comprises 14 residues. Germline lookup yields CDR1 MGHRA and CDR2 YSYEKL. In nucleotides, the CDR3 is TGCGCCAGCAGCCAACTGTATAGCAATCAGCCCCAGCATTTT. The encoded protein is CASSQLYSNQPQHF.

The chain combines TRBV7-6 with TRBJ1-3; TRBD1 might be the D (5 bases). Trimming cost V 5 bases and J 3 bases, with 17 bases left between them. Looked up from germline, CDR1 is SGHVS and CDR2 is FNYEAQ. CDR3 length: 16 residues. CDR3 sequence: CASSPLAGGVGNTIYF. The DNA of the CDR3 is TGTGCCAGCAGCCCCCTAGCTGGGGGGGTTGGAAACACCATATATTTT. Full variable domain (outside the CDR3, taken from reference TRBV7-6 and TRBJ1-3): GAGVSQSPRYKVTKRGQDVALRCDPISGHVSLYWYRQALGQGPEFLTYFNYEAQQDKSGLPNDRFSAERPEGSISTLTIQRTEQRDSAMYRCASSPLAGGVGNTIYFGEGSWLTVV.

The genes are TRBV7-2 and TRBJ1-1; 10 nucleotides agree with TRBD1. The CDR3 has 14 residues. Looked up from germline, CDR1 is SGHTA and CDR2 is FQGNSA. J lost 4 bases, V lost 5 bases, and 4 bases had no gene match. The CDR3 loop reads CASSGQGVVTEAFF. The CDR3, as DNA: TGTGCCAGCAGCGGACAGGGGGTAGTCACTGAAGCTTTCTTT. The entire variable domain, with the rest obtained from reference TRBV7-2 and TRBJ1-1, is as follows: GAGVSQSPSNKVTEKGKDVELRCDPISGHTALYWYRQSLGQGLEFLIYFQGNSAPDKSGLPSDRFSAERTGGSVSTLTIQRTQQEDSAVYLCASSGQGVVTEAFFGQGTRLTVV.

The chain uses TRBV19 and TRBJ1-1, with 10 bases matching TRBD1. The germline V gene encodes CDR1 LNHDA and CDR2 SQIVND (reference sequence). Trimming took 7 bases from V and 5 from J; bases not matched to a gene: 10. The CDR3 has 15 residues. CDR3 protein: CASTPGQGVFTEAFF. CDR3 in DNA: TGTGCCAGTACCCCCGGACAGGGGGTTTTTACTGAAGCTTTCTTT.